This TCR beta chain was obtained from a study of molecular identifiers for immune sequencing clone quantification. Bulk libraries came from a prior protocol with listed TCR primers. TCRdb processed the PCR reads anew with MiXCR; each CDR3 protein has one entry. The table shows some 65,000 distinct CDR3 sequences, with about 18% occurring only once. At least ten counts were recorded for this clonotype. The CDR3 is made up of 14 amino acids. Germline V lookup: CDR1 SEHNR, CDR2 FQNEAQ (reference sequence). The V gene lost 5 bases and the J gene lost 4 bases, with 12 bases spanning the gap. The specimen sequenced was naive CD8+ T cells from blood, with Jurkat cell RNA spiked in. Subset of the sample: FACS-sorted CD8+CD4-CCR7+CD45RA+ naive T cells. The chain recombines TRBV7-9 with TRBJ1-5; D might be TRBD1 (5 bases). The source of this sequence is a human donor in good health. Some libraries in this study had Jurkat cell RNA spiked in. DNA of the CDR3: TGTGCCAGCAGCCCCCCGGGGCCAAATCAGCCCCAGCATTTT. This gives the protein CASSPPGPNQPQHF.